Sequencing of this TCR beta chain was carried out in a study of control samples from healthy donors and cancer patients. The ends lost 5 bases at V and 6 bases at J; junction bases unmatched: 9. Per germline, CDR1 GTSNPN and CDR2 SVGIG (reference sequence). The CDR3 runs 14 residues. Sequencing used immunoSEQ multiplex PCR; TCRdb keeps in-frame clones, though not all of them. The profile covers 130,000 to 150,000 clones, with roughly 89% appearing a single time and about 10% taken by the ten largest. The receptor's source is a man aged 25-40 years in good health. V usage is TRBV30 and J usage is TRBJ2-2; 7 bases are shared with TRBD1. The sample consisted of blood. The CDR3, as DNA: TGTGCCTGGCGAACGACAGGGTGGGCCGGGGAGCTGTTTTTT. This codes for CAWRTTGWAGELFF. The full variable domain, with the rest looked up from reference TRBV30 and TRBJ2-2, is SQTIHQWPATLVQPVGSPLSLECTVEGTSNPNLYWYRQAAGRGLQLLFYSVGIGQISSEVPQNLSASRPQDRQFILSSKKLLLSDSGFYLCAWRTTGWAGELFFGEGSRLTVL.